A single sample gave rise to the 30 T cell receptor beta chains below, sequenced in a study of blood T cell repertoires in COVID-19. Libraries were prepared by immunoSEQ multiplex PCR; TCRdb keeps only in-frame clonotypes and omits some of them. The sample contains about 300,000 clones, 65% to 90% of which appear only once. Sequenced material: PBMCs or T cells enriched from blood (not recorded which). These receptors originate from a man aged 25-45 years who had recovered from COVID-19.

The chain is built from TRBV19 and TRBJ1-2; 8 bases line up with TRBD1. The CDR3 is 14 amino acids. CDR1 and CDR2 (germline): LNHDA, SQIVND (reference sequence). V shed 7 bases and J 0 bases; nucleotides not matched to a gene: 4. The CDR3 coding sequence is TGTGCCAGTATAAGGACAGGGACTAACTATGGCTACACCTTC. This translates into CASIRTGTNYGYTF. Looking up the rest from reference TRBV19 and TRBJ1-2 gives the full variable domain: DGGITQSPKYLFRKEGQNVTLSCEQNLNHDAMYWYRQDPGQGLRLIYYSQIVNDFQKGDIAEGYSVSREKKESFPLTVTSAQKNPTAFYLCASIRTGTNYGYTFGSGTRLTVV.

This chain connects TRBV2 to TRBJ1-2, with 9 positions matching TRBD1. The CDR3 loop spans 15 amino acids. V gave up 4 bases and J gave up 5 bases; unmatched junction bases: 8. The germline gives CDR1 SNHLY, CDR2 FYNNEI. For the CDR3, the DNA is TGTGCCAGCAGTGCAACGGATGGACAGGGGTATGGCTACACCTTC. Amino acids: CASSATDGQGYGYTF. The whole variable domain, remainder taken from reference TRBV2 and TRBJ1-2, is EPEVTQTPSHQVTQMGQEVILRCVPISNHLYFYWYRQILGQKVEFLVSFYNNEISEKSEIFDDQFSVERPDGSNFTLKIRSTKLEDSAMYFCASSATDGQGYGYTFGSGTRLTVV.

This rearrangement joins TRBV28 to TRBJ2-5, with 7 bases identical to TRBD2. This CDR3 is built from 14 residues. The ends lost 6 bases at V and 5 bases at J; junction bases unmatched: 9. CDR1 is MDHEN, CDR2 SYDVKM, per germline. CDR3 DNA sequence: TGTGCCAGCAGGGTTAGCGGGTCGGGGGAGACCCAGTACTTC. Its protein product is CASRVSGSGETQYF.

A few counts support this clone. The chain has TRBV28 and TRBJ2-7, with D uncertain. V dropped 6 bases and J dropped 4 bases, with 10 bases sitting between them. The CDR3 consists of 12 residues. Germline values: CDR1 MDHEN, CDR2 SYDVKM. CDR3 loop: CASSPTTYEQYF. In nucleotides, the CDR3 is TGTGCCAGCAGCCCTACCACGTACGAGCAGTACTTC.

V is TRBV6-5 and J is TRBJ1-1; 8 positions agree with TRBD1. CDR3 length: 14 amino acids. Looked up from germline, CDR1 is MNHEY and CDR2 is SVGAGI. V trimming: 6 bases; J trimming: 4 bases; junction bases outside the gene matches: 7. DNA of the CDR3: TGTGCCAGCAGACGACCGGACAGGGCCACTGAAGCTTTCTTT. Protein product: CASRRPDRATEAFF.

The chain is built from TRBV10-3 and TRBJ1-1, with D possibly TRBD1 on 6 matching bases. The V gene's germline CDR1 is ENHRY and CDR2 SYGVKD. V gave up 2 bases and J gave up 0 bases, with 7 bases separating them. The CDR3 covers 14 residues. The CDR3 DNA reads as TGTGCCATCAGTGAGGGGGGCCTGAACACTGAAGCTTTCTTT. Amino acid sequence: CAISEGGLNTEAFF.

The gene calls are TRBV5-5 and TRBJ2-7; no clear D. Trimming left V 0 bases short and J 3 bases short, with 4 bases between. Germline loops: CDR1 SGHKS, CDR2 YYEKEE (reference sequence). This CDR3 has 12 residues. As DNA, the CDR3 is TGTGCCAGCAGCTTGGTAAACTACGAGCAGTACTTC. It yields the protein CASSLVNYEQYF.

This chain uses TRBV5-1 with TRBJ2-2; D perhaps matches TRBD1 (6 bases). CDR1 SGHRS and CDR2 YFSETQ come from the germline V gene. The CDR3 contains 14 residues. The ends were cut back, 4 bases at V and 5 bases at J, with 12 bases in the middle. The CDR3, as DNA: TGCGCCAGCAGCGGGGGCAGGGGTACCGGGGAGCTGTTTTTT. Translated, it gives CASSGGRGTGELFF.

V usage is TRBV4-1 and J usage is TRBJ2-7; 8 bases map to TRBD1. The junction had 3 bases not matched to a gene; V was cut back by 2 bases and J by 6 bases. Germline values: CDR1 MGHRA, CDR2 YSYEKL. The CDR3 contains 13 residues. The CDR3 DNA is TGCGCCAGCAGCCAACTGACAGGGGTCGAGCAGTACTTC. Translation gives CASSQLTGVEQYF.

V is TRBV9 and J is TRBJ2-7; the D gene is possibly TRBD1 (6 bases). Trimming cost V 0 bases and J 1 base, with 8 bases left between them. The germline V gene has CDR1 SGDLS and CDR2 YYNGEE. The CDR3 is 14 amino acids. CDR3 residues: CASSVAGESYEQYF. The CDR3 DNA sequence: TGTGCCAGCAGCGTAGCAGGGGAGTCCTACGAGCAGTACTTC. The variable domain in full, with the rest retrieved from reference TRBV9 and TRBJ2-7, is DSGVTQTPKHLITATGQRVTLRCSPRSGDLSVYWYQQSLDQGLQFLIQYYNGEERAKGNILERFSAQQFPDLHSELNLSSLELGDSALYFCASSVAGESYEQYFGPGTRLTVT.

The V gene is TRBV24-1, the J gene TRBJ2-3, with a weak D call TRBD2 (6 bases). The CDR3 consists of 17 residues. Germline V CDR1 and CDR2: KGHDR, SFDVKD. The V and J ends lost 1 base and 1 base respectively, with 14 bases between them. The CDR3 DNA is TGTGCCACCAGTGATTTCCGAGGACTACTGCGCACAGATACGCAGTATTTT. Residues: CATSDFRGLLRTDTQYF.

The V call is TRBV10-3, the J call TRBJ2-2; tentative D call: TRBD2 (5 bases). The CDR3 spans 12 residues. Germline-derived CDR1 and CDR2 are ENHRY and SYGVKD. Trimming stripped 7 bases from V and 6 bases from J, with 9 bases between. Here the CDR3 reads CAITSGSGELFF. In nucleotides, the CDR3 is TGTGCCATCACCTCGGGGTCCGGGGAGCTGTTTTTT.

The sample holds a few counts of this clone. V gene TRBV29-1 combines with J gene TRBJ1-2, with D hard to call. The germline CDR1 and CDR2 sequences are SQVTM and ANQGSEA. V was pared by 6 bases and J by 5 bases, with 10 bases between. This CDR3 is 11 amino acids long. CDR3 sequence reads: CSVLDLYGYTF. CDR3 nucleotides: TGCAGCGTACTGGACTTATATGGCTACACCTTC.

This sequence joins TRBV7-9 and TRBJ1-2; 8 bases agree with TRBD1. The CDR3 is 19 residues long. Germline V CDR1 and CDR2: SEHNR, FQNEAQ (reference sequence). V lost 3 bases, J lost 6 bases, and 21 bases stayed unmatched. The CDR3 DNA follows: TGTGCCAGCAGCTTCAACCTGGACAGGGCAAAATGGGGATTGCATGGCTACACCTTC. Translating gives CASSFNLDRAKWGLHGYTF. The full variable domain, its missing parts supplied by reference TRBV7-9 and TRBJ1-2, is DTGVSQNPRHKITKRGQNVTFRCDPISEHNRLYWYRQTLGQGPEFLTYFQNEAQLEKSRLLSDRFSAERPKGSFSTLEIQRTEQGDSAMYLCASSFNLDRAKWGLHGYTFGSGTRLTVV.

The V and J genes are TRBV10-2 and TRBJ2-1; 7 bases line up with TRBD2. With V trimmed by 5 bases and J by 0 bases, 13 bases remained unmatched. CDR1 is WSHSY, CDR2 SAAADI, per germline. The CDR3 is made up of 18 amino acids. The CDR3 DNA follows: TGCGCCAGCAGTAAAGGACTAGTGGGGTTCGGCTCCTACAATGAGCAGTTCTTC. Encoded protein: CASSKGLVGFGSYNEQFF.

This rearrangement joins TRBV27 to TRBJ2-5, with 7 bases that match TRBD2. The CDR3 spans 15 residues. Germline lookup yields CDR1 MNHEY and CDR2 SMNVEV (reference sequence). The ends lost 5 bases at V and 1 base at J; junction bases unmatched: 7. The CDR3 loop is CASSPSGTAQETQYF. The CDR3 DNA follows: TGTGCCAGCAGTCCGAGCGGGACCGCCCAAGAGACCCAGTACTTC.

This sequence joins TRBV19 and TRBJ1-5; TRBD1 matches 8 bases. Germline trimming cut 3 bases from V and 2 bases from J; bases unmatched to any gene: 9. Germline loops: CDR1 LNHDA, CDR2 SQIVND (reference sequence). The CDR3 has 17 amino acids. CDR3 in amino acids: CASSIGTGASGNQPQHF. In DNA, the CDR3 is TGTGCCAGTAGTATTGGGACAGGTGCTTCTGGCAATCAGCCCCAGCATTTT.

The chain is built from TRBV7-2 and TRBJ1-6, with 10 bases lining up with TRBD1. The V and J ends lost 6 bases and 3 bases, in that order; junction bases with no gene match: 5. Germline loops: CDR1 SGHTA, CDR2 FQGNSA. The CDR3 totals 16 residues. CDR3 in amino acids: CASRMGDRGYNSPLHF. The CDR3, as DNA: TGTGCCAGCAGGATGGGGGACAGGGGCTATAATTCACCCCTCCACTTT.

As DNA, the CDR3 is TGTGCCAGCACACACGCCCCAAGTCCGGGATCCTATGGCTACACCTTC. Translated: CASTHAPSPGSYGYTF. The V call is TRBV7-9, the J call TRBJ1-2; D gene unclear. Looked up from germline, CDR1 is SEHNR and CDR2 is FQNEAQ (reference sequence). V dropped 7 bases and J dropped 4 bases, with 22 bases sitting between them. This CDR3 has 16 residues.

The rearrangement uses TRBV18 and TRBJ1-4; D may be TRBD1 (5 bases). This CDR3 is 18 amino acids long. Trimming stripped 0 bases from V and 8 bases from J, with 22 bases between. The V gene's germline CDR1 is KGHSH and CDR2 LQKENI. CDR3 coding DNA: TGTGCCAGCTCACCACCGCGCAGGGTAGGGGACTCCACAGAAAAACTGTTTTTT. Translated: CASSPPRRVGDSTEKLFF.

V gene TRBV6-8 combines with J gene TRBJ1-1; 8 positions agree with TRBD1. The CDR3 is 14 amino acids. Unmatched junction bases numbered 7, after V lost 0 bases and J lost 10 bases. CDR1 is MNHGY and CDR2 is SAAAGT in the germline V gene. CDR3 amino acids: CASSYSPGGRLAFF. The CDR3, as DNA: TGTGCCAGCAGTTACTCCCCAGGGGGCCGCTTAGCTTTCTTT.

This chain's CDR3 is CASSPSGSYEQYF. The CDR3 coding sequence is TGTGCCAGCAGTCCAAGCGGGAGCTACGAGCAGTACTTC. The chain has TRBV2 and TRBJ2-7, with TRBD2 identical over 8 bases. V dropped 5 bases and J dropped 3; count of bases not matched to a gene: 3. This CDR3 has 13 residues. Germline V gene data show CDR1 as SNHLY and CDR2 as FYNNEI.

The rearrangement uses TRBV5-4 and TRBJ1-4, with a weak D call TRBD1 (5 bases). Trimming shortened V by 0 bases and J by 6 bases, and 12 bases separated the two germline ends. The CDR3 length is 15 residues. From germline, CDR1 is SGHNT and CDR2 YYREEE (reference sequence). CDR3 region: CASSLGKGKDEKLFF. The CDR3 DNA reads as TGTGCCAGCAGCTTGGGGAAGGGGAAAGATGAAAAACTGTTTTTT.

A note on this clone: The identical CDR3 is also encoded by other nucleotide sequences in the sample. The CDR3 region has the DNA TGTGCCAGCAGTTACAGGGAGGGGTATGGCTACACCTTC. Its translation: CASSYREGYGYTF. This chain uses TRBV27 with TRBJ1-2; possible D gene TRBD1, 6 bases. Trimming removed 4 bases from V and 5 bases from J, with 11 bases in between. Germline assignment: CDR1 MNHEY and CDR2 SMNVEV (reference sequence). This CDR3 has 13 residues.

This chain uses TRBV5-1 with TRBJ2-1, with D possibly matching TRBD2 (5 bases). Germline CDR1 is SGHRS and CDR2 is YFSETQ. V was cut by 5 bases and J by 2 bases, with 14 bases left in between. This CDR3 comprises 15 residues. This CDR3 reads CASRDRGHPYNEQFF. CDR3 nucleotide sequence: TGCGCCAGCAGGGACCGGGGTCACCCCTACAATGAGCAGTTCTTC.

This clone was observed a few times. CDR3 residues: CASSFRGDQPQHF. The CDR3 nucleotides are TGCGCCAGCAGCTTCCGGGGGGATCAGCCCCAGCATTTT. V is TRBV5-1 and J is TRBJ1-5, with D possibly being TRBD1 (5 bases). This CDR3 has 13 residues. Per germline, CDR1 SGHRS and CDR2 YFSETQ. Trimming cost V 2 bases and J 5 bases, with 8 bases left between them.

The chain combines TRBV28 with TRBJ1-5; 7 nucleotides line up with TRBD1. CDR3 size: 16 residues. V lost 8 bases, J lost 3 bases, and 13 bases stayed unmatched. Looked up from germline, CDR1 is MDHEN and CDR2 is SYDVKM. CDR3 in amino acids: CASCGTQGHLNQPQHF. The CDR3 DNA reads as TGTGCCAGCTGCGGAACACAGGGGCACCTCAATCAGCCCCAGCATTTT.

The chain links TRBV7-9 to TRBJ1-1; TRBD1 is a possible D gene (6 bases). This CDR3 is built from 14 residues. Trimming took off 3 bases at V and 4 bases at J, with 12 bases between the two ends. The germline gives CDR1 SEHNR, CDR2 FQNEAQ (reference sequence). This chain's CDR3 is CASSLTGFGTEAFF. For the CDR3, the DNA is TGTGCCAGCAGCTTGACAGGCTTTGGCACTGAAGCTTTCTTT.

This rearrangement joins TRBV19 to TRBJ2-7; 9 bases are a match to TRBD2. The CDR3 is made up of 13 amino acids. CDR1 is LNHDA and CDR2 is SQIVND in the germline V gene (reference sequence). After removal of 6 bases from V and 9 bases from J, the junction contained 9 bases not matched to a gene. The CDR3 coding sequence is TGTGCCAGTAGAGAGACTAGCGGAAGAGGGCAGTACTTC. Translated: CASRETSGRGQYF.

CDR3 region: CAWSRGLGNQPQHF. The CDR3 coding sequence is TGTGCCTGGAGTCGGGGGTTAGGCAATCAGCCCCAGCATTTT. The gene calls are TRBV30 and TRBJ1-5, with a possible D match to TRBD1 (5 bases). The CDR3 runs 14 residues. The V end was cut by 2 bases, the J end by 2 bases, with 10 bases between. CDR1 is GTSNPN, CDR2 SVGIG, per germline (reference sequence).